A single sample is the source of the 27 T cell receptor beta chains below, sequenced in a study of blood T cell repertoires in COVID-19. The data were produced by immunoSEQ multiplex PCR, yet TCRdb's version contains in-frame clones alone and is incomplete. The sample records 210,000 or so clones, 80% being singletons. The source material was PBMCs or T cells enriched from blood (not recorded which). Receptor source: a middle-aged woman with acute COVID-19.

The CDR3 DNA reads TGTGCCAGCGGGCGGGGTGGCGGGGGGTCCACAGATACGCAGTATTTT. Translating it yields CASGRGGGGSTDTQYF. The J gene is TRBJ2-3, the V gene TRBV3-1 (or the pseudogene TRBV3-2); 8 nucleotides align to TRBD2. The CDR3 runs 16 residues. Germline CDR1 and CDR2: LGHDT and YNNKEL (reference sequence). J lost 2 bases, V lost 8 bases, and 12 bases had no gene match.

The chain couples TRBV9 to TRBJ2-3, with 8 bases lining up with TRBD2. J was trimmed by 4 bases and V by 4 bases; bases with no gene match: 8. CDR3 length equals 15 residues. From germline, CDR1 is SGDLS and CDR2 YYNGEE. CDR3 residues: CASSFSGATSDTQYF. The DNA for the CDR3 is TGTGCCAGCAGCTTTAGCGGGGCTACATCAGATACGCAGTATTTT.

The V gene is TRBV27, the J gene TRBJ1-2; 8 nucleotides match TRBD1. With 5 bases clipped from V and 4 bases from J, the junction kept 9 bases outside the gene matches. Germline values: CDR1 MNHEY, CDR2 SMNVEV (reference sequence). This CDR3 spans 15 amino acids. The CDR3 region is CASSPDRVPPYGYTF. CDR3 in DNA: TGTGCCAGCAGTCCGGACAGGGTTCCCCCCTATGGCTACACCTTC.

The CDR3 DNA reads as TGTGCCAGCAGCCCAAACGACAGGGTAGGAGCTGGCTACACCTTC. The encoded protein is CASSPNDRVGAGYTF. The gene calls are TRBV7-9 and TRBJ1-2; TRBD1 agrees at 7 bases. V lost 5 bases, J lost 7 bases, and 13 bases stayed unmatched. Germline V gene lookup returns CDR1 SEHNR and CDR2 FQNEAQ (reference sequence). The CDR3 consists of 15 residues.

The CDR3 loop reads CASSPGTGGYGYTF. CDR3 sequence (DNA): TGTGCCAGCAGCCCGGGGACAGGGGGCTATGGCTACACCTTC. The chain links TRBV7-2 to TRBJ1-2; 11 bases map to TRBD1. The CDR3 has 14 amino acids. V trimming: 5 bases; J trimming: 4 bases; junction bases outside the gene matches: 3. Germline CDR1 and CDR2: SGHTA and FQGNSA.

The V gene is TRBV2, the J gene TRBJ1-5; a possible D gene is TRBD1 (6 bases). The CDR3 has 14 residues. V lost 5 bases to trimming and J lost 1 base, with 9 bases between them. CDR1 and CDR2 (germline): SNHLY, FYNNEI. In DNA, the CDR3 is TGTGCCAGCAGTCCGACAGGCAGCAATCAGCCCCAGCATTTT. Residues: CASSPTGSNQPQHF. Supplemented by reference TRBV2 and TRBJ1-5, the full variable domain reads EPEVTQTPSHQVTQMGQEVILRCVPISNHLYFYWYRQILGQKVEFLVSFYNNEISEKSEIFDDQFSVERPDGSNFTLKIRSTKLEDSAMYFCASSPTGSNQPQHFGDGTRLSIL.

This chain links TRBV4-3 with TRBJ2-5; D uncertain. From germline, CDR1 is LGHNA and CDR2 YSLEER. There are 13 residues in the CDR3. Between the trimmed V and J ends, which lost 1 base and 7 bases, there was a span of 10 bases. The CDR3 nucleotides read TGCGCCAGCAGCCAAGCCGGGTTGGGGACCCAGTACTTC. Its protein is CASSQAGLGTQYF.

The chain carries TRBV12-3 or TRBV12-4 and TRBJ1-2; the match to TRBD1 covers 9 bases. The J segment lost 8 bases and the V segment lost 6 bases, leaving 7 bases of the junction unmatched. The CDR3 contains 13 residues. The CDR3 protein is CASRPQGAGGYTF. CDR3 bases: TGTGCCAGCAGACCACAGGGGGCTGGCGGCTACACCTTC.

This chain links TRBV27 with TRBJ2-7; TRBD1 matches at 8 bases. The trim removed 6 bases at V and 6 bases at J, leaving 7 bases unmatched. Germline V gene data show CDR1 as MNHEY and CDR2 as SMNVEV (reference sequence). The CDR3 is 13 amino acids. CDR3 sequence (DNA): TGTGCCAGCAGCCCAGGACAGGGCCTCGAGCAGTACTTC. It encodes CASSPGQGLEQYF.

V gene TRBV27 combines with J gene TRBJ2-6; D is unresolved. The CDR3 contains 17 residues. Germline V CDR1 and CDR2: MNHEY, SMNVEV (reference sequence). V lost 1 base to trimming and J lost 4 bases, with 14 bases between them. The CDR3 loop reads CASSLFAGLLGANVLTF. In DNA, the CDR3 is TGTGCCAGCAGTTTATTTGCAGGTTTGCTGGGGGCCAACGTCCTGACTTTC.

The table lists this clone with a count of one. This chain joins TRBV6-5 and TRBJ1-1; D is perhaps TRBD1 (6 bases). The CDR3 is 14 residues long. The germline V gene encodes CDR1 MNHEY and CDR2 SVGAGI. Trimming removed 2 bases at V and 2 bases at J, with 9 bases between. CDR3 residues: CASSYDRINTEAFF. The DNA for the CDR3 is TGTGCCAGCAGTTACGACAGGATAAACACTGAAGCTTTCTTT.

The chain has TRBV19 and TRBJ1-5; D perhaps matches TRBD1 (5 bases). Trimming left V 1 base short and J 4 bases short, with 8 bases between. Germline V lookup: CDR1 LNHDA, CDR2 SQIVND (reference sequence). The CDR3 consists of 14 residues. CDR3 coding DNA: TGTGCCAGTAGTATAGGGCAGGGAAATCAGCCCCAGCATTTT. Translating it yields CASSIGQGNQPQHF.

The chain is built from TRBV6-1 and TRBJ1-6; D is unresolved. Germline values: CDR1 MNHNS, CDR2 SASEGT. The CDR3 has 16 amino acids. Trimming stripped 2 bases from V and 6 bases from J, with 14 bases between. The CDR3 loop is CASSENWAAFNSPLHF. Here the CDR3 DNA reads TGTGCCAGCAGTGAAAACTGGGCAGCTTTTAATTCACCCCTCCACTTT.

The chain couples TRBV6-5 to TRBJ1-1; 7 nucleotides agree with TRBD1. Unmatched junction bases numbered 8, after V lost 5 bases and J lost 2 bases. CDR3 length: 15 amino acids. Per germline, CDR1 MNHEY and CDR2 SVGAGI. The CDR3 sequence is CASSRQGEPNTEAFF. The CDR3 DNA reads as TGTGCCAGCAGTCGACAGGGAGAACCTAACACTGAAGCTTTCTTT.

On this clone itself: The junction and the germline gene differ at one end; a read error may be behind it. The chain joins TRBV3-1 (or the pseudogene TRBV3-2) to TRBJ1-2; D may be TRBD1 (6 bases). This CDR3 has 12 residues. Germline CDR1 and CDR2: LGHDT and YNNKEL (reference sequence). The CDR3 DNA is TGTGCCAGCAACACCGGACAGTCTAATCAGGCCTTC. Protein sequence: CASNTGQSNQAF.

The chain has TRBV7-6 and TRBJ2-5; 12 bases agree with TRBD2. Germline V CDR1 and CDR2: SGHVS, FNYEAQ. This CDR3 contains 15 residues. After removal of 5 bases from V and 5 bases from J, the junction contained 6 bases not matched to a gene. DNA of the CDR3: TGTGCCAGCAGCCCCCTAGCGGGGGGGCAGGAGACCCAGTACTTC. It translates to CASSPLAGGQETQYF.

The V and J genes are TRBV4-2 and TRBJ1-6, with TRBD1 as a possible D gene (6 bases). Germline loops: CDR1 LGHNA, CDR2 YNFKEQ. V was shortened by 0 bases and J by 9 bases, with 15 bases between the two germline ends. The CDR3 sequence is 16 residues long. The CDR3 loop is CASSQDTQGPGSPLHF. DNA for the CDR3: TGTGCCAGCAGCCAAGATACTCAGGGGCCGGGTTCACCCCTCCACTTT.

The genes are TRBV2 and TRBJ2-1, with 7 bases matching TRBD1. The CDR3 runs to 15 residues. CDR1 and CDR2 (germline): SNHLY, FYNNEI. Trimming at V came to 4 bases and at J to 0 bases, leaving 3 bases not matched to a gene. CDR3 DNA sequence: TGTGCCAGCAGTGTTAACAGGGGCTCCTACAATGAGCAGTTCTTC. Translation: CASSVNRGSYNEQFF.

This clone was recorded only once. The rearrangement uses TRBV6-5 and TRBJ2-1; 14 bases align to TRBD2. CDR3 length: 15 amino acids. V was clipped by 6 bases and J by 10 bases; unmatched bases: 8. Germline V gives CDR1 MNHEY, CDR2 SVGAGI. The CDR3 DNA sequence: TGTGCCAGCAGCGCGGGACTAGCGGGAGTAAGGGAGCAGTTCTTC. Its protein is CASSAGLAGVREQFF.

The gene calls are TRBV25-1 and TRBJ2-7; 15 nucleotides align to TRBD2. The V and J ends lost 1 base and 2 bases, in that order; junction bases with no gene match: 3. There are 17 residues in the CDR3. Germline assignment: CDR1 MGHDK and CDR2 SYGVNS. CDR3 amino acids: CASSESRTSGGAYEQYF. In nucleotides, the CDR3 is TGTGCCAGCAGTGAATCTCGGACTAGCGGGGGGGCCTACGAGCAGTACTTC.

The chain employs TRBV6-2 or TRBV6-3 and TRBJ1-5; D unclear. The CDR3 sequence is 17 residues long. The V gene lost 2 bases and the J gene lost 2 bases, with 16 bases spanning the gap. CDR1 is MNHEY, CDR2 SVGEGT, per germline. CDR3: CASSYGISPSGNQPQHF. The CDR3 nucleotides read TGTGCCAGCAGTTACGGTATTTCACCCAGCGGCAATCAGCCCCAGCATTTT.

The V and J genes are TRBV6-4 and TRBJ1-1, with D possibly matching TRBD1 (5 bases). Germline loops: CDR1 MRHNA, CDR2 SNTAGT. This CDR3 has 13 residues. V lost 6 bases and J lost 2, with 10 bases in between. DNA of the CDR3: TGTGCCAGCAGGGAGACAGTTAACACTGAAGCTTTCTTT. Amino acids: CASRETVNTEAFF.

The chain recombines TRBV7-6 with TRBJ2-1; 12 bases match TRBD2. J gave up 0 bases and V 3 bases, and 6 bases lay outside the gene matches. CDR3 length: 18 amino acids. The germline V gene encodes CDR1 SGHVS and CDR2 FNYEAQ. The CDR3 DNA reads TGTGCCAGCAGCTTTTCTAGCGGGGGGGCCCCCTCCTACAATGAGCAGTTCTTC. This gives the protein CASSFSSGGAPSYNEQFF.

The rearrangement joins TRBV4-3 to TRBJ2-3, with TRBD2 matching over 8 bases. CDR1 and CDR2 from the germline V gene are LGHNA and YSLEER. The CDR3 runs to 18 residues. V lost 0 bases and J lost 2; bases outside the gene matches: 10. CDR3 region: CASSQDLAGGLLTDTQYF. The CDR3 DNA sequence: TGCGCCAGCAGCCAAGATTTGGCGGGAGGACTCCTCACAGATACGCAGTATTTT.

This clone was counted only a few times. The chain has TRBV11-3 and TRBJ2-7; 10 bases fit TRBD1. Trimming took 8 bases from V and 5 from J; bases not matched to a gene: 3. The CDR3 loop spans 12 amino acids. Germline CDR1 and CDR2: SGHNT and YENEEA. CDR3 residues: CASGQGDHEQYF. CDR3 DNA: TGTGCCAGCGGACAGGGGGACCACGAGCAGTACTTC.

The chain combines TRBV7-9 with TRBJ1-2; tentatively, D is TRBD1 (6 bases). V was clipped by 5 bases and J by 0 bases, with 13 bases between them. The V gene's germline CDR1 is SEHNR and CDR2 FQNEAQ (reference sequence). The CDR3 contains 15 residues. CDR3 amino acids: CASSVRDTPNYGYTF. The CDR3 DNA reads TGTGCCAGCAGCGTCCGGGACACCCCTAACTATGGCTACACCTTC.

CDR3 nucleotide sequence: TGTGCCAGCAGCTTCGACAGGGGCCTTCGAAATGAGCAGTTCTTC. Its translation is CASSFDRGLRNEQFF. The J gene is TRBJ2-1, the V gene TRBV7-2; 8 bases fit TRBD1. The CDR3 has 15 residues. Looked up from germline, CDR1 is SGHTA and CDR2 is FQGNSA. The V segment lost 3 bases and the J segment 7 bases; nucleotides outside the gene matches: 8.